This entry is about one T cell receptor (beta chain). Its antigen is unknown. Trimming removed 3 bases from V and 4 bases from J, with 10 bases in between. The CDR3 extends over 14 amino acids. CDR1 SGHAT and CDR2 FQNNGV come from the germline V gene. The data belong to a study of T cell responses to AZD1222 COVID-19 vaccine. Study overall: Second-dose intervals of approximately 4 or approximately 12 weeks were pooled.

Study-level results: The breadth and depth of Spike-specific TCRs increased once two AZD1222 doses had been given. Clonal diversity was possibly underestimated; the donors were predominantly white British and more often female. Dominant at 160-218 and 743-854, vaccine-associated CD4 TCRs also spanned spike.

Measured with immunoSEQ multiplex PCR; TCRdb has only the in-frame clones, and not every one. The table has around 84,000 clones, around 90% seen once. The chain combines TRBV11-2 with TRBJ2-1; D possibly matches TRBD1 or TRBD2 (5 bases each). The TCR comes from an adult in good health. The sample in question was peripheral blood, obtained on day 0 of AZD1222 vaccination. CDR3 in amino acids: CASSFGTSYNEQFF. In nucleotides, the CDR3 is TGTGCCAGCAGCTTCGGGACGTCGTACAATGAGCAGTTCTTC.